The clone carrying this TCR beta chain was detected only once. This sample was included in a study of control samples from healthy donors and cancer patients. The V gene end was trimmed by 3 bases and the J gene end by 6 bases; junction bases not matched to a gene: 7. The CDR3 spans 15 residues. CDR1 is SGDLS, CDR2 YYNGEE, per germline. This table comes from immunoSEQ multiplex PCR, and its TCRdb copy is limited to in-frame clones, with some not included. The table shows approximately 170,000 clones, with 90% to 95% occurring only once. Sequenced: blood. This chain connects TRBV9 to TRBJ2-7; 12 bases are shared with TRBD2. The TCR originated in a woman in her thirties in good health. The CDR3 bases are TGTGCCAGCAGCGCATCCGGGACTAGCGGGTTCGAGCAGTACTTC. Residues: CASSASGTSGFEQYF.